The 29 T cell receptor beta chains below were found in one sample sequenced in a study of early T cells in non-severe SARS-CoV-2 infection. TCRdb called the 5' RACE reads again in MiXCR, with one record for every CDR3 protein. The sample yields about 75,000 distinct CDR3 sequences, around 11% seen once. This specimen was whole blood, taken at baseline. The receptors derive from an adult who was a healthcare worker with PCR-confirmed SARS-CoV-2 infection or an uninfected control (not recorded which).

The V and J genes are TRBV12-3 or TRBV12-4 and TRBJ1-6, with 7 bases fitting TRBD1. Losses at the gene ends were 6 bases for V and 4 bases for J; bases not matched to a gene: 3. CDR3 length equals 14 residues. CDR3 sequence: CASSLQGYNSPLHF. The CDR3 DNA is TGTGCCAGCAGCCTACAGGGGTATAATTCACCCCTCCACTTT.

The chain couples TRBV6-5 to TRBJ2-3; 10 bases agree with TRBD1. Germline values: CDR1 MNHEY, CDR2 SVGAGI. J lost 3 bases, V lost 5 bases, and 8 bases had no gene match. CDR3 length equals 16 residues. CDR3 bases: TGTGCCAGCAGTCCGTGGACAGGGGGGAGTACAGATACGCAGTATTTT. Its protein product is CASSPWTGGSTDTQYF.

This clonotype was found many times. The chain uses TRBV20-1 and TRBJ2-3; 13 nucleotides match TRBD2. The V gene end was trimmed by 0 bases and the J gene end by 5 bases; junction bases not matched to a gene: 5. The CDR3 sequence is 16 residues long. Germline V CDR1 and CDR2: DFQATT, SNEGSKA (reference sequence). The CDR3 nucleotides read TGCAGTGCTAGAGATACCGGACTAGCGGGGGAAGATACGCAGTATTTT. This codes for CSARDTGLAGEDTQYF.

A few counts support this clonotype. The V and J genes are TRBV4-3 and TRBJ2-3, with D tentatively TRBD1 or TRBD2 (5 bases each). Germline CDR1 and CDR2: LGHNA and YSLEER. The CDR3 totals 15 residues. The V gene lost 0 bases and the J gene lost 7 bases, with 14 bases spanning the gap. The CDR3 protein is CASSQDGGFRNTQYF. The CDR3 coding sequence is TGCGCCAGCAGCCAAGATGGGGGATTCCGAAATACGCAGTATTTT.

This clonotype was counted many times. The CDR3 DNA sequence: TGCAGTGCTAGAGAGGCGTACACCGGGGAGCTGTTTTTT. Encoded protein: CSAREAYTGELFF. This rearrangement joins TRBV20-1 to TRBJ2-2; D gene uncertain. V dropped 0 bases and J dropped 3 bases, with 5 bases sitting between them. This CDR3 contains 13 residues. Germline-derived CDR1 and CDR2 are DFQATT and SNEGSKA (reference sequence).

This clonotype was seen a handful of times. The chain joins TRBV4-3 to TRBJ2-7; tentative D call: TRBD1 (5 bases). V shed 2 bases and J shed 3 bases, with 17 bases lying between them. Germline lookup yields CDR1 LGHNA and CDR2 YSLEER. The CDR3 length is 16 residues. Here the CDR3 reads CASSQQQVGLGYEQYF. The CDR3 coding sequence is TGCGCCAGCAGCCAACAACAGGTTGGCCTGGGCTACGAGCAGTACTTC.

This clonotype was recorded many times. The chain couples TRBV28 to TRBJ2-5, with a weak D call TRBD1 (6 bases). Germline V CDR1 and CDR2: MDHEN, SYDVKM. The length of the CDR3 is 16 residues. Trimming pared 4 bases from V and 0 bases from J, leaving 15 bases between. The CDR3 loop reads CASSSYRAMNQETQYF. The DNA of the CDR3 is TGTGCCAGCAGTTCCTACAGGGCAATGAACCAAGAGACCCAGTACTTC.

The chain uses TRBV2 and TRBJ2-4; TRBD2 aligns across 7 bases. The germline V gene encodes CDR1 SNHLY and CDR2 FYNNEI. J gave up 0 bases and V 2 bases, and 4 bases lay outside the gene matches. The CDR3 sequence is 16 residues long. CDR3 sequence: CASSERGLLAKNIQYF. CDR3 nucleotides: TGTGCCAGCAGTGAAAGGGGACTACTAGCCAAAAACATTCAGTACTTC.

The V gene is TRBV11-2, the J gene TRBJ2-7, with a tentative D call TRBD1 (5 bases). Trimming shortened V by 5 bases and J by 2 bases, and 16 bases separated the two germline ends. Germline CDR1 is SGHAT and CDR2 is FQNNGV. This CDR3 spans 15 amino acids. CDR3 in amino acids: CASSTPGPRAYEQYF. CDR3 sequence (DNA): TGTGCCAGCAGCACCCCAGGGCCCAGAGCCTACGAGCAGTACTTC. Full variable domain (missing parts from reference TRBV11-2 and TRBJ2-7): EAGVAQSPRYKIIEKRQSVAFWCNPISGHATLYWYQQILGQGPKLLIQFQNNGVVDDSQLPKDRFSAERLKGVDSTLKIQPAKLEDSAVYLCASSTPGPRAYEQYFGPGTRLTVT.

This clonotype was seen repeatedly, ten times or more. V is TRBV10-3 and J is TRBJ1-1; D remains ambiguous. V gave up 5 bases and J gave up 2 bases, with 12 bases separating them. From germline, CDR1 is ENHRY and CDR2 SYGVKD. The CDR3 runs to 14 residues. The DNA for the CDR3 is TGTGCCATCAGTACTGCACAGTCTAACACTGAAGCTTTCTTT. Translating it yields CAISTAQSNTEAFF.

The V and J genes are TRBV12-3 or TRBV12-4 and TRBJ2-3; D tentatively reads TRBD1 or TRBD2 (5 bases each). Deletions cut 5 bases from V and 6 bases from J, with 15 bases between. The CDR3 runs to 14 residues. CDR3 loop: CASSRPGWGDTQYF. The CDR3 DNA reads TGTGCCAGCAGTCGCCCGGGGTGGGGGGATACGCAGTATTTT.

This clonotype was seen more than once but under ten times. The chain carries TRBV29-1 and TRBJ1-1, with D possibly matching TRBD1 (5 bases). The germline CDR1 and CDR2 sequences are SQVTM and ANQGSEA. The CDR3 totals 13 residues. CDR3 in amino acids: CLGTEVGFAEAFF. CDR3 DNA sequence: TGCCTTGGGACCGAAGTAGGGTTCGCTGAAGCTTTCTTT.

This clonotype was seen ten or more times. The chain links TRBV28 to TRBJ1-4; the D gene is possibly TRBD1 (5 bases). Trimming stripped 4 bases from V and 3 bases from J, with 12 bases between. Germline loops: CDR1 MDHEN, CDR2 SYDVKM. The CDR3 consists of 15 residues. The CDR3 DNA reads as TGTGCCAGCAGTTCCCGGGGGGAAGCTAATGAAAAACTGTTTTTT. The encoded protein is CASSSRGEANEKLFF.

This clonotype was seen a single time. The chain is built from TRBV4-2 and TRBJ2-5, with 11 bases aligning to TRBD2. In germline, CDR1 is LGHNA, CDR2 YNFKEQ. J lost 1 base, V lost 4 bases, and 2 bases had no gene match. This CDR3 comprises 15 residues. CDR3 residues: CASSPGTSGQETQYF. The CDR3 nucleotides are TGTGCCAGCAGCCCCGGGACTAGCGGCCAAGAGACCCAGTACTTC.

In its sample, this clonotype was seen a few times. Here the CDR3 reads CSARASGTDTQYF. The CDR3 DNA reads as TGCAGTGCTAGGGCTAGCGGCACAGATACGCAGTATTTT. The chain couples TRBV20-1 to TRBJ2-3; TRBD2 might be the D (6 bases). This CDR3 contains 13 residues. Germline values: CDR1 DFQATT, CDR2 SNEGSKA (reference sequence). The V end lost 3 bases, the J end lost 1 base, and 8 bases lay between the germline ends.

This chain connects TRBV29-1 to TRBJ2-1; TRBD2 matches 16 bases. Germline CDR1 is SQVTM and CDR2 is ANQGSEA. This CDR3 has 14 amino acids. V shed 4 bases and J 14 bases; nucleotides not matched to a gene: 8. CDR3 DNA: TGCAGCGTTGTGACGGGACTAGCGGGGGGGCCGGAGTTCTTC. Amino acids: CSVVTGLAGGPEFF.

The rearrangement joins TRBV11-3 to TRBJ2-1; TRBD1 might be the D (6 bases). With 5 bases removed from V and 9 bases from J, the gap between germline ends came to 17 bases. CDR1 is SGHNT and CDR2 is YENEEA in the germline V gene. This CDR3 is 14 amino acids long. The CDR3 coding sequence is TGTGCCAGCAGCCACCGACGACAGGAGAGTGAGCAGTTCTTC. Translating gives CASSHRRQESEQFF.

The rearrangement uses TRBV28 and TRBJ2-7; D unresolved. V gave up 5 bases and J gave up 1 base, with 6 bases separating them. The germline V gene encodes CDR1 MDHEN and CDR2 SYDVKM. The CDR3 covers 12 residues. CDR3 DNA: TGTGCCAGCAGTCCCCTATCCTACGAGCAGTACTTC. This translates into CASSPLSYEQYF.

This clonotype was recorded a few times. The V gene is TRBV3-2, the J gene TRBJ2-7; the table assigns TRBD1, which was not confirmed against the DNA. TRBV3-2 is designated a pseudogene. The CDR3 has 16 residues. The CDR3 loop is CASRRSRDTDTYEQYF. CDR3 nucleotides: TGTGCCAGCCGACGCTCAAGGGACACGGATACCTACGAGCAGTACTTC.

This clonotype was seen a handful of times. This rearrangement joins TRBV6-5 to TRBJ1-1; D remains ambiguous. CDR3 length: 14 amino acids. V was cut by 0 bases and J by 1 base, with 6 bases left in between. Germline assignment: CDR1 MNHEY and CDR2 SVGAGI. The CDR3 loop reads CASSYSTENTEAFF. CDR3 DNA: TGTGCCAGCAGTTACTCGACGGAGAACACTGAAGCTTTCTTT.

This clonotype showed up just a few times. The chain combines TRBV28 with TRBJ1-2; D call uncertain. The germline gives CDR1 MDHEN, CDR2 SYDVKM. Trimming shortened V by 6 bases and J by 4 bases, and 18 bases separated the two germline ends. CDR3 length: 15 amino acids. CDR3 nucleotide sequence: TGTGCCAGCAGCCCCGCCCTTGGAGGTAGCTATGGCTACACCTTC. Translation gives CASSPALGGSYGYTF.

The V and J genes are TRBV9 and TRBJ2-5, with 12 bases aligning to TRBD2. The CDR3 is made up of 14 amino acids. The germline V gene has CDR1 SGDLS and CDR2 YYNGEE. V gave up 2 bases and J gave up 5 bases; unmatched junction bases: 1. The CDR3 DNA reads as TGTGCCAGCAGCGTCGGGACTAGCGGGGAGACCCAGTACTTC. Translating gives CASSVGTSGETQYF.

This rearrangement joins TRBV20-1 to TRBJ2-3; TRBD2 matches 7 bases. Germline CDR1 reads DFQATT; CDR2 reads SNEGSKA (reference sequence). V was pared by 6 bases and J by 1 base, with 4 bases of the junction left unmatched. CDR3 length: 13 residues. The CDR3 is CSAEAGGTDTQYF. CDR3 bases: TGCAGTGCCGAGGCGGGGGGCACAGATACGCAGTATTTT.

This clonotype was detected only a few times. The chain has TRBV4-3 and TRBJ1-1; no definite D call. Germline V lookup: CDR1 LGHNA, CDR2 YSLEER. The ends were cut back, 4 bases at V and 0 bases at J, with 12 bases in the middle. CDR3 length: 15 amino acids. The CDR3 region has the DNA TGCGCCAGCAGCCTAGGGATTTTCCTGAACACTGAAGCTTTCTTT. Its protein product is CASSLGIFLNTEAFF.

The chain recombines TRBV3-1 with TRBJ2-2; possible D gene TRBD1, 6 bases. This CDR3 contains 15 residues. The ends were cut back, 2 bases at V and 5 bases at J, with 12 bases in the middle. Germline CDR1 reads LGHDT; CDR2 reads YNNKEL (reference sequence). The CDR3 DNA follows: TGTGCCAGCAGCCAACGGGGAAGGGGGACCGGGGAGCTGTTTTTT. This sequence encodes CASSQRGRGTGELFF.

The table lists this clonotype with many counts. The V and J genes are TRBV20-1 and TRBJ2-1; TRBD2 matches at 13 bases. Germline lookup yields CDR1 DFQATT and CDR2 SNEGSKA (reference sequence). There are 17 residues in the CDR3. V gave up 6 bases and J gave up 8 bases; unmatched junction bases: 16. DNA for the CDR3: TGCAGTGCCTGTGGACTAGCGGGGGCGATAGGGGTGGATGAGCAGTTCTTC. Translating gives CSACGLAGAIGVDEQFF.

The chain has TRBV7-9 and TRBJ1-4; D gene unclear. Trimming took 4 bases from V and 8 from J, leaving 17 bases between them. There are 15 residues in the CDR3. Looked up from germline, CDR1 is SEHNR and CDR2 is FQNEAQ (reference sequence). CDR3 sequence (DNA): TGTGCCAGCAGCTCATTGACACTACTGGAGGAAAAACTGTTTTTT. Translation: CASSSLTLLEEKLFF.

The chain uses TRBV5-4 and TRBJ2-1, with a possible D match to TRBD1 (6 bases). The CDR3 length is 15 residues. V dropped 2 bases and J dropped 2 bases, with 11 bases sitting between them. Per germline, CDR1 SGHNT and CDR2 YYREEE (reference sequence). Written as DNA, the CDR3 is TGTGCCAGCAGCTTCCCCAGGGGAACCTACAATGAGCAGTTCTTC. Encoded protein: CASSFPRGTYNEQFF. Full variable domain (outside the CDR3, taken from reference TRBV5-4 and TRBJ2-1): ETGVTQSPTHLIKTRGQQVTLRCSSQSGHNTVSWYQQALGQGPQFIFQYYREEENGRGNFPPRFSGLQFPNYSSELNVNALELDDSALYLCASSFPRGTYNEQFFGPGTRLTVL.

The genes are TRBV20-1 and TRBJ1-1, with D hard to call. The V and J ends lost 6 bases and 3 bases respectively, with 20 bases between them. The CDR3 covers 15 residues. The germline CDR1 and CDR2 sequences are DFQATT and SNEGSKA (reference sequence). As DNA, the CDR3 is TGCAGTGCCATCCTTTTGGCAGGCGGTTACACTGAAGCTTTCTTT. This codes for CSAILLAGGYTEAFF.